Here is one T cell receptor beta chain with its context. This entry comes from a study of blood T cell repertoires in COVID-19. The wider study: Whether acute or convalescent, the COVID-19 samples came from the United States, Italy and Spain. The analysed material was cDNA or gDNA that came from T cells, B-cell-depleted T cells, or PBMCs.

The germline V gene has CDR1 MDHEN and CDR2 SYDVKM. CDR3 length equals 15 residues. With 7 bases removed from V and 1 base from J, the gap between germline ends came to 17 bases. In the original analysis: From reference gene primer amplification, estimates of nucleated cell counts were derived. Sequencing was performed with immunoSEQ multiplex PCR; in TCRdb, only in-frame clones are kept and a portion is missing. From that table come the V and J calls and clone size; the DNA was used to work out D and trimming. The sample holds 340,000 or so clones, around 87% seen once. The TCR sequence derives from a man aged 45-65 years with active or convalescent COVID-19. The sample consisted of peripheral blood. The chain carries TRBV28 and TRBJ2-7, with D possibly TRBD1 on 5 matching bases. The CDR3 reads CASTPRRTPSYEQYF. CDR3 DNA: TGTGCCAGCACCCCGAGACGGACACCGTCCTACGAGCAGTACTTC. Based on the CDR3 plus reference TRBV28 and TRBJ2-7, the full variable domain is DVKVTQSSRYLVKRTGEKVFLECVQDMDHENMFWYRQDPGLGLRLIYFSYDVKMKEKGDIPEGYSVSREKKERFSLILESASTNQTSMYLCASTPRRTPSYEQYFGPGTRLTVT.